The 2 T cell receptor beta chains given below trace back to one sample, sequenced in a study of beta chain features in type 1 diabetes. TCRB transcripts that were expressed got sequenced, as all of the isolated RNA had been reverse transcribed. Data came from immunoSEQ multiplex PCR; TCRdb stores just in-frame clones and leaves some out. The top ten clones hold roughly 1% of a sample with under 350,000 clones, about 7.8% of them seen once. The sample comprised central memory CD4+ T cells from blood. The receptors originated from a woman between 18 and 29 years old in good health.

The V gene is TRBV27, the J gene TRBJ1-1; D is ambiguous. From germline, CDR1 is MNHEY and CDR2 SMNVEV (reference sequence). The CDR3 runs 13 residues. Trimming left V 2 bases short and J 9 bases short, with 13 bases between. The CDR3 loop is CASSLGGWDKAFF. The DNA for the CDR3 is TGTGCCAGCAGTTTAGGAGGGTGGGATAAAGCTTTCTTT.

The CDR3 sequence: CASRTNTEAFF. DNA for the CDR3: TGTGCCAGCAGGACGAACACTGAAGCTTTCTTT. The V and J genes are TRBV6-5 and TRBJ1-1; D gene uncertain. This CDR3 spans 11 amino acids. The germline V gene has CDR1 MNHEY and CDR2 SVGAGI. The V gene lost 6 bases and the J gene lost 1 base, with 3 bases spanning the gap.